Below are 30 T cell receptor beta chains sequenced from a single sample in a study of blood T cell repertoires in COVID-19. Some clones are missing from TCRdb's copy, which holds only in-frame ones; the method was immunoSEQ multiplex PCR. The sample comprises around 100,000 clones, 70% to 80% of which are singletons, and roughly an eighth rests with the top ten. Sequenced: peripheral blood. These receptors all come from a woman between 65 and 79 years old with acute or convalescent COVID-19.

CDR3 sequence: CASSQRFGGLNEKLFF. The CDR3 DNA sequence: TGTGCCAGCAGCCAAAGATTTGGGGGCCTTAATGAAAAACTGTTTTTT. This chain links TRBV14 with TRBJ1-4, with D possibly TRBD1 on 6 matching bases. This CDR3 region has 16 residues. Germline lookup yields CDR1 SGHDN and CDR2 FVKESK. The V end was cut by 2 bases, the J end by 4 bases, with 14 bases between. Using reference TRBV14 and TRBJ1-4 for the parts outside the CDR3, the full variable domain is EAGVTQFPSHSVIEKGQTVTLRCDPISGHDNLYWYRRVMGKEIKFLLHFVKESKQDESGMPNNRFLAERTGGTYSTLKVQPAELEDSGVYFCASSQRFGGLNEKLFFGSGTQLSVL.

CDR3 in DNA: TGTGCCTGGAATGGGGGCATGAACACTGAAGCTTTCTTT. It codes for CAWNGGMNTEAFF. The chain uses TRBV30 and TRBJ1-1, with D possibly TRBD1 on 6 matching bases. The CDR3 extends over 13 amino acids. Between the trimmed V and J ends, which lost 4 bases and 0 bases, there was a span of 9 bases. Germline assignment: CDR1 GTSNPN and CDR2 SVGIG (reference sequence).

This chain links TRBV5-1 with TRBJ1-1; D is unresolved. The ends were cut back, 0 bases at V and 3 bases at J, with 15 bases in the middle. CDR3 size: 16 residues. Germline V gene data show CDR1 as SGHRS and CDR2 as YFSETQ. This CDR3 is CASSLDGSGEDTEAFF. Here the CDR3 DNA reads TGCGCCAGCAGCTTGGACGGCTCCGGCGAGGACACTGAAGCTTTCTTT.

V usage is TRBV19 and J usage is TRBJ1-5; tentative D call: TRBD1 (5 bases). The germline V gene encodes CDR1 LNHDA and CDR2 SQIVND (reference sequence). V was trimmed by 0 bases and J by 5 bases, leaving 11 bases between them. The CDR3 runs 15 residues. CDR3 in amino acids: CASSIDHQGHQPQHF. For the CDR3, the DNA is TGTGCCAGTAGTATAGATCACCAGGGCCATCAGCCCCAGCATTTT.

This rearrangement joins TRBV7-8 to TRBJ1-2, with 7 bases lining up with TRBD1. V shed 5 bases and J 2 bases; nucleotides not matched to a gene: 8. This CDR3 contains 15 residues. The germline CDR1 and CDR2 sequences are SGHVS and FQNEAQ. The CDR3: CASSPGGGSNYGYTF. CDR3 in DNA: TGTGCCAGCAGCCCGGGAGGGGGCTCCAACTATGGCTACACCTTC.

The rearrangement joins TRBV19 to TRBJ2-1; 12 positions match TRBD2. J was trimmed by 0 bases and V by 6 bases; bases with no gene match: 3. This CDR3 spans 16 amino acids. Germline V gives CDR1 LNHDA, CDR2 SQIVND (reference sequence). The CDR3 bases are TGTGCCAGTAGCCGGACTAGCGGGGACTCCTACAATGAGCAGTTCTTC. Amino acids: CASSRTSGDSYNEQFF.

In this sample, this clone turned up once. The J gene is TRBJ1-2, the V gene TRBV5-6; TRBD1 matches at 9 bases. CDR1 SGHDT and CDR2 YYEEEE come from the germline V gene. V trimming: 0 bases; J trimming: 7 bases; junction bases outside the gene matches: 7. The CDR3 has 15 residues. The CDR3 sequence: CASSLGRQGETGYTF. The CDR3 DNA reads TGTGCCAGCAGCTTGGGTCGACAGGGGGAGACTGGCTACACCTTC.

The V gene is TRBV9, the J gene TRBJ2-1; 7 positions match TRBD2. Germline V CDR1 and CDR2: SGDLS, YYNGEE. The V gene end was trimmed by 4 bases and the J gene end by 3 bases; junction bases not matched to a gene: 4. The CDR3 extends over 14 amino acids. The CDR3, as DNA: TGTGCCAGCAGCCCAGCGGGGATCTACAATGAGCAGTTCTTC. As protein: CASSPAGIYNEQFF. Looking up the rest from reference TRBV9 and TRBJ2-1 gives the full variable domain: DSGVTQTPKHLITATGQRVTLRCSPRSGDLSVYWYQQSLDQGLQFLIQYYNGEERAKGNILERFSAQQFPDLHSELNLSSLELGDSALYFCASSPAGIYNEQFFGPGTRLTVL.

The genes are TRBV25-1 and TRBJ2-3; unclear D gene. Trimming left V 3 bases short and J 4 bases short, with 5 bases between. This CDR3 comprises 12 residues. Germline V gene sequence: CDR1 MGHDK, CDR2 SYGVNS. CDR3 residues: CASSDEADTQYF. CDR3 DNA: TGTGCCAGCAGTGACGAGGCAGATACGCAGTATTTT. The full variable domain, in which reference TRBV25-1 and TRBJ2-3 provide the parts outside the CDR3, is EADIYQTPRYLVIGTGKKITLECSQTMGHDKMYWYQQDPGMELHLIHYSYGVNSTEKGDLSSESTVSRIRTEHFPLTLESARPSHTSQYLCASSDEADTQYFGPGTRLTVL.

The rearrangement uses TRBV12-5 and TRBJ2-5, with 8 bases aligning to TRBD1. The CDR3 is 17 residues long. V shed 6 bases, J shed 4 bases, and the junction held 16 bases outside the gene matches. CDR1 and CDR2 from the germline V gene are LGHNT and FRNRAP. The CDR3 DNA sequence: TGTGCTAGTGGAGCGGACAGGGCCCCTAGGTTCGGAGAGACCCAGTACTTC. Protein sequence: CASGADRAPRFGETQYF.

The chain has TRBV10-2 and TRBJ1-5, with TRBD1 as a possible D gene (6 bases). The CDR3 covers 13 residues. CDR1 is WSHSY, CDR2 SAAADI, per germline. V lost 7 bases, J lost 7 bases, and 14 bases lay in between. The CDR3 DNA reads as TGCGCCAGCATAGGGGGTTGGGGACAGCCCCAGCATTTT. Encoded protein: CASIGGWGQPQHF.

The chain joins TRBV4-3 to TRBJ2-1; a possible D gene is TRBD1 (6 bases). The V gene lost 1 base and the J gene lost 10 bases, with 20 bases spanning the gap. This CDR3 has 16 residues. Germline-derived CDR1 and CDR2 are LGHNA and YSLEER. CDR3 sequence reads: CASSQVTTGPQQEQFF. The CDR3 bases are TGCGCCAGCAGCCAAGTAACGACAGGTCCGCAACAGGAGCAGTTCTTC.

The J gene is TRBJ1-6, the V gene TRBV28; 7 bases are shared with TRBD1. Unmatched junction bases numbered 10, after V lost 7 bases and J lost 7 bases. The CDR3 spans 15 residues. CDR1 MDHEN and CDR2 SYDVKM come from the germline V gene. DNA for the CDR3: TGTGCCAGCATCCGAGCCGGGACAGAGAATTCACCCCTCCACTTT. Protein product: CASIRAGTENSPLHF.

The chain is built from TRBV6-5 and TRBJ1-2; possible D gene TRBD1, 6 bases. Per the germline V gene, CDR1 is MNHEY and CDR2 is SVGAGI. The CDR3 has 16 residues. Between the trimmed V and J ends, which lost 0 bases and 3 bases, there was a span of 14 bases. The CDR3 nucleotides read TGTGCCAGCAGTTACTCGAAATTTGCAGGGGACTATGGCTACACCTTC. Its translation is CASSYSKFAGDYGYTF.

Here the CDR3 DNA reads TGTGCCAGCAGTTACCTCGACAGCCTATATGGCTACACCTTC. Encoded protein: CASSYLDSLYGYTF. The rearrangement links TRBV6-6 to TRBJ1-2, with a weak D call TRBD1 (5 bases). Germline loops: CDR1 MNHNY, CDR2 SVGAGI (reference sequence). Between the trimmed V and J ends, which lost 2 bases and 5 bases, there was a span of 12 bases. This CDR3 has 14 residues.

This clone has only one observation. J is TRBJ2-2 and V is TRBV6-5; tentative D call: TRBD2 (5 bases). V was cut by 6 bases and J by 3 bases, with 14 bases left in between. From germline, CDR1 is MNHEY and CDR2 SVGAGI. The CDR3 has 15 amino acids. The CDR3 coding sequence is TGTGCCAGCAGCCCCGAGAGGGCCTACACCGGGGAGCTGTTTTTT. Translation gives CASSPERAYTGELFF.

The chain uses TRBV7-9 and TRBJ1-4; 7 bases are shared with TRBD1. The CDR3 has 15 residues. Germline-derived CDR1 and CDR2 are SEHNR and FQNEAQ (reference sequence). Trimming removed 3 bases from V and 5 bases from J; junction bases left unmatched: 6. CDR3: CASSFWDSTNEKLFF. The CDR3 coding sequence is TGTGCCAGCAGCTTTTGGGACAGCACCAATGAAAAACTGTTTTTT.

The J gene is TRBJ1-3, the V gene TRBV4-2; 8 nucleotides match TRBD1. Germline V gene lookup returns CDR1 LGHNA and CDR2 YNFKEQ. The J segment lost 1 base and the V segment lost 2 bases, leaving 4 bases of the junction unmatched. The CDR3 totals 16 residues. CDR3 loop: CASSQQDRVSGNTIYF. The CDR3 DNA reads TGTGCCAGCAGCCAACAGGACAGGGTATCTGGAAACACCATATATTTT.

The chain recombines TRBV7-9 with TRBJ2-6; 8 positions agree with TRBD1. The J segment lost 3 bases and the V segment lost 5 bases, leaving 9 bases of the junction unmatched. This CDR3 is built from 17 residues. Per the germline V gene, CDR1 is SEHNR and CDR2 is FQNEAQ (reference sequence). The CDR3 sequence: CASSPRTGLGGANVLTF. In DNA form, the CDR3 reads TGTGCCAGCAGCCCCCGGACAGGGCTTGGTGGGGCCAACGTCCTGACTTTC.

This chain joins TRBV29-1 and TRBJ2-3; 13 nucleotides line up with TRBD2. The ends lost 6 bases at V and 5 bases at J; junction bases unmatched: 8. This CDR3 is 15 amino acids long. Germline lookup yields CDR1 SQVTM and CDR2 ANQGSEA. The DNA of the CDR3 is TGCAGCGTCTCCGGACTAGCGGGGGTCTTAGATACGCAGTATTTT. Amino acid sequence: CSVSGLAGVLDTQYF.

The V gene is TRBV27, the J gene TRBJ2-1; D remains ambiguous. Germline V gene lookup returns CDR1 MNHEY and CDR2 SMNVEV (reference sequence). The CDR3 contains 13 residues. The germline V and J ends were trimmed by 6 bases and 1 base, with 7 bases remaining between them. The CDR3 sequence is CASRPYSYNEQFF. Here the CDR3 DNA reads TGTGCCAGCAGGCCCTATTCCTACAATGAGCAGTTCTTC.

This clone was found once. This chain connects TRBV9 to TRBJ1-2, with TRBD1 as a possible D gene (6 bases). V was pared by 5 bases and J by 7 bases, with 24 bases between. CDR1 is SGDLS and CDR2 is YYNGEE in the germline V gene. This CDR3 spans 16 amino acids. CDR3 nucleotides: TGTGCCAGCAGACCGGGGGGGGGCCCCGCGTTGGGTGGCTACACCTTC. Translating gives CASRPGGGPALGGYTF.

Concerning this clone: Other DNA sequences from this sample encode an identical CDR3 as well. CDR3 region: CASSLSRDTEAFF. In nucleotides, the CDR3 is TGTGCCAGCAGTTTAAGTCGGGACACTGAAGCTTTCTTT. V gene TRBV12-3 or TRBV12-4 combines with J gene TRBJ1-1, with D uncertain. V was trimmed by 2 bases and J by 3 bases, leaving 7 bases between them. The CDR3 has 13 residues.

V gene TRBV27 combines with J gene TRBJ2-2; tentatively, D is TRBD2 (6 bases). The CDR3 runs 17 residues. Germline CDR1 reads MNHEY; CDR2 reads SMNVEV (reference sequence). The V end was cut by 5 bases, the J end by 5 bases, with 21 bases between. CDR3 in DNA: TGTGCCAGCAGTCAAACCCCGGGACTGGGCGGGACCGGGGAGCTGTTTTTT. It yields the protein CASSQTPGLGGTGELFF.

This clone has a handful of counts. This chain connects TRBV6-5 to TRBJ1-5; possibly TRBD1 for D (5 bases). Germline CDR1 MNHEY, CDR2 SVGAGI. The V and J ends lost 7 bases and 0 bases respectively, with 7 bases between them. The CDR3 is made up of 13 amino acids. CDR3 loop: CASTTGSNQPQHF. The DNA of the CDR3 is TGTGCCAGCACTACAGGTAGCAATCAGCCCCAGCATTTT.

The J gene is TRBJ2-2, the V gene TRBV10-2, with D possibly TRBD2 on 5 matching bases. Germline V gene data show CDR1 as WSHSY and CDR2 as SAAADI. Trimming removed 8 bases from V and 0 bases from J, with 13 bases in between. The CDR3 totals 15 residues. The CDR3 spells CASQAVGTNTGELFF. In DNA, the CDR3 is TGCGCCAGCCAAGCGGTAGGAACGAACACCGGGGAGCTGTTTTTT.

The rearrangement joins TRBV21-1 to TRBJ2-7; TRBD1, the table's D call, was not compared with the DNA. TRBV21-1 counts as a pseudogene. This CDR3 is 16 amino acids long. CDR3 protein: CASSKALTDRRYEQYF. The CDR3 DNA is TGTGCCAGCAGCAAAGCTCTGACCGACAGGCGCTACGAGCAGTACTTC.

This sequence joins TRBV19 and TRBJ1-4; 7 positions match TRBD1. The germline V gene encodes CDR1 LNHDA and CDR2 SQIVND (reference sequence). The CDR3 is made up of 14 amino acids. V dropped 5 bases and J dropped 8; count of bases not matched to a gene: 8. In DNA, the CDR3 is TGTGCCAGTAGTGACGACAGGGTAGAGGAAAAACTGTTTTTT. This encodes CASSDDRVEEKLFF. Full variable domain (outside the CDR3, taken from reference TRBV19 and TRBJ1-4): DGGITQSPKYLFRKEGQNVTLSCEQNLNHDAMYWYRQDPGQGLRLIYYSQIVNDFQKGDIAEGYSVSREKKESFPLTVTSAQKNPTAFYLCASSDDRVEEKLFFGSGTQLSVL.

The genes are TRBV30 and TRBJ2-7; TRBD2 might be the D (5 bases). Trimming shortened V by 3 bases and J by 4 bases, and 19 bases separated the two germline ends. Looked up from germline, CDR1 is GTSNPN and CDR2 is SVGIG (reference sequence). The CDR3 spans 15 residues. DNA of the CDR3: TGTGCCTGGAGAGAGGGCAGACCCGCTGGGTACGAGCAGTACGTC. It specifies CAWREGRPAGYEQYV.

The chain is built from TRBV9 and TRBJ1-1; 8 bases map to TRBD1. The V and J ends lost 0 bases and 5 bases, in that order; junction bases with no gene match: 0. The CDR3 has 13 amino acids. Germline values: CDR1 SGDLS, CDR2 YYNGEE. The CDR3 region has the DNA TGTGCCAGCAGCGTAGGGACAGGGACTGAAGCTTTCTTT. It encodes CASSVGTGTEAFF.